This T cell receptor (beta chain) appears in the sequencing data of a study of T-cell reconstitution after alpha-beta-depleted transplantation in children. The germline gives CDR1 LGHDT, CDR2 YNNKEL (reference sequence). This CDR3 comprises 15 residues. V trimming: 4 bases; J trimming: 5 bases; junction bases outside the gene matches: 8. Notes on this clonotype: Its matching antigen is unknown.

General study findings and limits: A year post-transplant, T-cell counts and diversity derived mostly from newly produced T cells.

As it was prepared, the TCRbeta library received unique molecular identifiers. TCRdb re-analysed the PCR reads in MiXCR, keeping a single row per CDR3 protein. The sample carries fewer than 450,000 distinct CDR3 sequences, around 16% recorded once. The source material was PBMCs, mostly from graft donor cells, sampled 360 days after TCRalphabeta/CD19-depleted stem cell transplant. This TCR derives from a male patient between 2 and 15 years old who had a stem cell transplant for acute lymphoblastic leukemia, so the T cells may come from the graft donor. V is TRBV3-1 and J is TRBJ2-1; 7 bases line up with TRBD2. CDR3 bases: TGTGCCAGCAGCCTCCGGGACTACCCCGACAATGAGCAGTTCTTC. This sequence encodes CASSLRDYPDNEQFF.